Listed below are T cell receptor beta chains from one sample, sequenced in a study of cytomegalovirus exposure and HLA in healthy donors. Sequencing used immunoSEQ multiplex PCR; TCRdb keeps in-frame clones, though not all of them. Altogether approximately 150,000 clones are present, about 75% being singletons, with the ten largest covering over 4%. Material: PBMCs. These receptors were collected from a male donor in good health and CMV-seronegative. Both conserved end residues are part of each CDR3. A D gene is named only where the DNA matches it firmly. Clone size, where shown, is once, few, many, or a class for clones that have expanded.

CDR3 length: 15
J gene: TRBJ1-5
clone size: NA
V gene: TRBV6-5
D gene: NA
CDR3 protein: CASSSTIRGNQPQHF
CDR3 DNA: TGTGCCAGCAGTTCGACAATTCGTGGCAATCAGCCCCAGCATTTT

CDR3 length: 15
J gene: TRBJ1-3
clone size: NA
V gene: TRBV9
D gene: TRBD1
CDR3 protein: CASSAQGAYGNTIYF
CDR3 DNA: TGTGCCAGCAGCGCCCAGGGGGCTTATGGAAACACCATATATTTT

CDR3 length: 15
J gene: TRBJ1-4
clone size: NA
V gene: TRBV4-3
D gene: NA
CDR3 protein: CASSQVLQAFEKLFF
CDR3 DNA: TGCGCCAGCAGCCAAGTCCTACAGGCATTCGAAAAACTGTTTTTT

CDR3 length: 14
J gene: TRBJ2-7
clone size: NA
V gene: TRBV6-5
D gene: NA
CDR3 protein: CASSYGQTAYEQYF
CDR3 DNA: TGTGCCAGCAGTTACGGACAGACCGCCTACGAGCAGTACTTC

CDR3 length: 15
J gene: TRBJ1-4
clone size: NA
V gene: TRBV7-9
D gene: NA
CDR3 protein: CASSTGRGSREKLFF
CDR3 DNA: TGTGCCAGCAGCACGGGCAGGGGATCAAGGGAAAAACTGTTTTTT

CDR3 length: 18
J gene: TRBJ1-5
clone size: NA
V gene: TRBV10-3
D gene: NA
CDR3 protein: CAISEFGADSNSNQPQHF
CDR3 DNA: TGTGCCATCAGTGAGTTCGGGGCGGACAGTAATAGCAATCAGCCCCAGCATTTT

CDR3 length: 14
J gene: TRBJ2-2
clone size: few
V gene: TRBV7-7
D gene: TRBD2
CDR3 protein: CASSLRGGHGELFF
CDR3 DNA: TGTGCCAGCAGCCTCCGGGGGGGGCACGGGGAGCTGTTTTTT

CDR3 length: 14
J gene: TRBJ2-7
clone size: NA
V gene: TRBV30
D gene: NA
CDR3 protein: CARANRDSGYEQYF
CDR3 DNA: TGTGCCCGCGCAAACCGGGACTCTGGGTACGAGCAGTACTTC

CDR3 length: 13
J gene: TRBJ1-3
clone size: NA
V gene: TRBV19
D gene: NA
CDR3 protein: CASTPTAGNTIYF
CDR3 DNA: TGTGCCAGTACCCCGACAGCTGGAAACACCATATATTTT

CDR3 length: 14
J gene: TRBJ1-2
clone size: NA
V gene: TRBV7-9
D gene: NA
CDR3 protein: CASSSDSRTYGYTF
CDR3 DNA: TGTGCCAGCAGCTCGGACAGCCGCACCTATGGCTACACCTTC

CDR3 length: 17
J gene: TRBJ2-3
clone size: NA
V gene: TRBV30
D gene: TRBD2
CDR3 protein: CAWSAGTSDPSTDTQYF
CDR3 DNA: TGTGCCTGGAGTGCCGGGACTAGCGATCCTAGCACAGATACGCAGTATTTT

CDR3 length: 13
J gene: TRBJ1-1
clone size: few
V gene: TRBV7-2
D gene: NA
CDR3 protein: CASKDRMNTEAFF
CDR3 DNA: TGTGCCAGCAAAGACAGAATGAACACTGAAGCTTTCTTT

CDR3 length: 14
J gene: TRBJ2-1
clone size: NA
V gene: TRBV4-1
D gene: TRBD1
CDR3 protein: CASSRGQGYNEQFF
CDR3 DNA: TGCGCCAGCAGTCGAGGACAGGGCTACAATGAGCAGTTCTTC

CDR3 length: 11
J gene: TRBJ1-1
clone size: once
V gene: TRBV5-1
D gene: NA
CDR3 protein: CASNGGTEAFF
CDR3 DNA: TGCGCCAGCAACGGGGGCACTGAAGCTTTCTTT

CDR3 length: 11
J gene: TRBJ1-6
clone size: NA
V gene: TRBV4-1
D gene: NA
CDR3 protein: CASGGGSPLHF
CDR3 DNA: TGCGCCAGCGGCGGGGGATCACCCCTCCACTTT

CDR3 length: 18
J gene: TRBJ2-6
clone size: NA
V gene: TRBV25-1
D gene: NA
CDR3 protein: CASRLGRSPNSGANVLTF
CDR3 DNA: TGTGCCAGCAGATTGGGGAGGTCTCCTAACTCTGGGGCCAACGTCCTGACTTTC

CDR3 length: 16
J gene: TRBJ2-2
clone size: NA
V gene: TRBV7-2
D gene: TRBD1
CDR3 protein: CASSLGQGPGTGELFF
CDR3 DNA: TGTGCCAGCAGCTTAGGACAGGGCCCAGGCACCGGGGAGCTGTTTTTT

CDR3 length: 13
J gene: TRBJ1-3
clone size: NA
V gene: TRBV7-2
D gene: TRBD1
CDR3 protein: CASRRTGGNTIYF
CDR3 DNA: TGTGCCAGCAGGCGGACAGGGGGAAACACCATATATTTT

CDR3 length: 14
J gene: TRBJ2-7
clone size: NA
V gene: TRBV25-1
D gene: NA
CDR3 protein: CASSSSVGSYEQYF
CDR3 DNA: TGTGCCAGCAGTTCCAGCGTGGGTTCCTACGAGCAGTACTTC

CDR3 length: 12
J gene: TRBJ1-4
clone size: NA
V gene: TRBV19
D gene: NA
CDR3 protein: CASSILREKLFF
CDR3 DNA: TGTGCCAGTAGTATCCTACGGGAAAAACTGTTTTTT

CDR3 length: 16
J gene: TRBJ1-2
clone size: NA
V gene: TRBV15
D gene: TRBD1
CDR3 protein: CATSSQGGRSNYGYTF
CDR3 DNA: TGTGCCACCAGCAGCCAGGGGGGAAGGTCTAACTATGGCTACACCTTC

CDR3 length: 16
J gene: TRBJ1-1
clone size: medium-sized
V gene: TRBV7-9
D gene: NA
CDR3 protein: CASSLVRGLGNTEAFF
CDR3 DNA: TGTGCCAGCAGCTTAGTTCGGGGTCTGGGGAACACTGAAGCTTTCTTT

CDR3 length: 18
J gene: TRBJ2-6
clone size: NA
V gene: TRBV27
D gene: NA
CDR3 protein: CASSLKFGSSRGANVLTF
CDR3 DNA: TGTGCCAGCAGTTTAAAGTTTGGCAGTTCCCGTGGGGCCAACGTCCTGACTTTC

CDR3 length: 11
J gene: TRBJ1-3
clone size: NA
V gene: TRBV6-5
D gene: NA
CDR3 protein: CASSQGNTIYF
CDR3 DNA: TGTGCCAGCAGTCAGGGAAACACCATATATTTT

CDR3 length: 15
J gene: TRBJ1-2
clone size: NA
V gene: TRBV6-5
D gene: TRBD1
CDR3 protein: CASSYTGTANYGYTF
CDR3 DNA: TGTGCCAGCAGTTACACGGGGACAGCGAACTATGGCTACACCTTC

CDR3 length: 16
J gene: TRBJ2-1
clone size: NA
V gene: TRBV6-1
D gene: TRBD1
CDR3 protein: CASSDGPGQLYNEQFF
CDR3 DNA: TGTGCCAGCAGTGACGGCCCGGGACAGCTCTACAATGAGCAGTTCTTC

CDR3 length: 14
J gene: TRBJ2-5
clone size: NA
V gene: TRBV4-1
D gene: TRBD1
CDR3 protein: CASSRQDREETQYF
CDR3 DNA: TGCGCCAGCAGCCGGCAAGACAGGGAAGAGACCCAGTACTTC

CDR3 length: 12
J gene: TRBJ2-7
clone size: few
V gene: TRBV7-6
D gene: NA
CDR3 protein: CASSLWGRIQYF
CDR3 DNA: TGTGCCAGCAGCTTATGGGGGCGAATCCAGTACTTC

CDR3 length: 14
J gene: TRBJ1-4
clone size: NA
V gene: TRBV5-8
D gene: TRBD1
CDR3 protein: CASRKDRGSEKLFF
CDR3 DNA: TGTGCCAGCCGTAAGGACAGGGGGAGTGAAAAACTGTTTTTT

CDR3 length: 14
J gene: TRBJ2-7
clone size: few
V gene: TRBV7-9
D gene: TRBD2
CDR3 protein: CASSLTSGSNEQYF
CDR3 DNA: TGTGCCAGCAGCCTGACTAGCGGGAGTAACGAGCAGTACTTC

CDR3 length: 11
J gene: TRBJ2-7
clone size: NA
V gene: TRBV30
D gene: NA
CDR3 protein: CAWSGTAEQYF
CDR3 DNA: TGTGCCTGGAGTGGGACAGCCGAGCAGTACTTC

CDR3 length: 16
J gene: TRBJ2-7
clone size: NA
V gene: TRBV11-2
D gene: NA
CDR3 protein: CASSAPPKRGSYEQYF
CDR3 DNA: TGTGCCAGCAGCGCCCCACCTAAGCGAGGGTCCTACGAGCAGTACTTC

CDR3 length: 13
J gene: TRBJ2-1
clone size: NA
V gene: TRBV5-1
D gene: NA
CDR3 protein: CASSLDRYNEQFF
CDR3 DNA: TGCGCCAGCAGCTTGGACAGATACAATGAGCAGTTCTTC

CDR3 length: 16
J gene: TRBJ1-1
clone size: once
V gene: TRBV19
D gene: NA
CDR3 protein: CASSTRWSGVNTEAFF
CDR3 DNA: TGTGCCAGTAGTACGAGGTGGAGCGGGGTGAACACTGAAGCTTTCTTT

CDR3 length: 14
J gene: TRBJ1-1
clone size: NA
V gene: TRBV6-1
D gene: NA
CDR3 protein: CASRPAAVRAEAFF
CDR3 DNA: TGTGCCAGCAGACCAGCAGCGGTGAGAGCTGAAGCTTTCTTT

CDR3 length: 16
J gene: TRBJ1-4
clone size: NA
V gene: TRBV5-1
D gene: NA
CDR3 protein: CASSSYPGRSNEKLFF
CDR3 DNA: TGCGCCAGCAGCTCCTATCCAGGCAGGTCTAATGAAAAACTGTTTTTT

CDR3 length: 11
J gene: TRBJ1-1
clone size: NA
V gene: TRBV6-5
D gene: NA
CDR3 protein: CASIGATEAFF
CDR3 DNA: TGTGCCAGCATAGGGGCTACTGAAGCTTTCTTT